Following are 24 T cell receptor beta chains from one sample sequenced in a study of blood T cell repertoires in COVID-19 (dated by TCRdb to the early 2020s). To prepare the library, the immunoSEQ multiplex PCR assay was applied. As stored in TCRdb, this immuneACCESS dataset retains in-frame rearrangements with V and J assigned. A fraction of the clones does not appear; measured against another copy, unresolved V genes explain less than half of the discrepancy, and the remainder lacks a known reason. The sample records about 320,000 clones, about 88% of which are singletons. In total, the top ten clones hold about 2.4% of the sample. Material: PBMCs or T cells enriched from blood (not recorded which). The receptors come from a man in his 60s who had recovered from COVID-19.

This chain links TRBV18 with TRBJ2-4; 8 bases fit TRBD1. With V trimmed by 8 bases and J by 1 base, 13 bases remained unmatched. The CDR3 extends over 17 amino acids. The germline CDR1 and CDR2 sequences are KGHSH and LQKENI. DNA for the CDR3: TGTGCCAGCGCCCGACAGGGGCGGGCGTTGGCCAAAAACATTCAGTACTTC. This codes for CASARQGRALAKNIQYF.

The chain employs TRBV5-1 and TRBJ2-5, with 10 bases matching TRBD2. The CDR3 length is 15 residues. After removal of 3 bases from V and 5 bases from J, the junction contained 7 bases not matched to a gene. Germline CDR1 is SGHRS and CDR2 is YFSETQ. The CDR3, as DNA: TGCGCCAGCAGCTCTAAGCGGGGGGGCCGGGAGACCCAGTACTTC. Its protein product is CASSSKRGGRETQYF.

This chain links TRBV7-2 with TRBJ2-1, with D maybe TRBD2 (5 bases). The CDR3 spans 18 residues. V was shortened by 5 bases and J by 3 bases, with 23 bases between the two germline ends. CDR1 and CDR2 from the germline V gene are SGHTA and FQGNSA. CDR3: CASSPTFLGATLYNEQFF. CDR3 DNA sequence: TGTGCCAGCAGCCCTACTTTCCTGGGAGCAACCCTCTACAATGAGCAGTTCTTC.

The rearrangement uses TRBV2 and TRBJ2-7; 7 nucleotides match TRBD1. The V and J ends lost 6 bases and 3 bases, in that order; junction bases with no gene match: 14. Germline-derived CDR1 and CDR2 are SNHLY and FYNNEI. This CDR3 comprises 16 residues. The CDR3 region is CASSNLQGNALYEQYF. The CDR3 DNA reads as TGTGCCAGCAGCAACTTACAGGGGAACGCTCTCTACGAGCAGTACTTC.

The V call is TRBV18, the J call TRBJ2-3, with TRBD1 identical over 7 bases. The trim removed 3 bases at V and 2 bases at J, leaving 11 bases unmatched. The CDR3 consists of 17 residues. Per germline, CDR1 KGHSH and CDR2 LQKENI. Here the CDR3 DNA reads TGTGCCAGCTCACCCACACCGGGACAGCTCATCACAGATACGCAGTATTTT. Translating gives CASSPTPGQLITDTQYF.

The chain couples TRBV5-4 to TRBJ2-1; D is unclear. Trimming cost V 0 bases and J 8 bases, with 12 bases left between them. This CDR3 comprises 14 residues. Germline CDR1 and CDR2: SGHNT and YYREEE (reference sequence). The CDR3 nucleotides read TGTGCCAGCAGCTTGGTGCCGGGTTACTATGAGCAGTTCTTC. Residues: CASSLVPGYYEQFF. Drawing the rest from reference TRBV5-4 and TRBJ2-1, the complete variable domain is ETGVTQSPTHLIKTRGQQVTLRCSSQSGHNTVSWYQQALGQGPQFIFQYYREEENGRGNFPPRFSGLQFPNYSSELNVNALELDDSALYLCASSLVPGYYEQFFGPGTRLTVL.

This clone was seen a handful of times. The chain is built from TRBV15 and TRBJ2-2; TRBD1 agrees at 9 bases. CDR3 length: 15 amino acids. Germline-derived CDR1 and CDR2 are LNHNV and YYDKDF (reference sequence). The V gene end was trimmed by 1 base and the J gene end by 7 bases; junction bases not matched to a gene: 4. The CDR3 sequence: CATSRGGTGFGELFF. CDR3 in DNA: TGTGCCACCAGCAGAGGCGGGACAGGGTTCGGGGAGCTGTTTTTT.

The CDR3 DNA is TGTGCCAGCAGTGAACTAGCGCTATCCTACAATGAGCAGTTCTTC. This codes for CASSELALSYNEQFF. V gene TRBV27 combines with J gene TRBJ2-1; 7 nucleotides agree with TRBD2. Losses at the gene ends were 5 bases for V and 1 base for J; bases not matched to a gene: 5. CDR1 is MNHEY, CDR2 SMNVEV, per germline (reference sequence). This CDR3 region has 15 residues.

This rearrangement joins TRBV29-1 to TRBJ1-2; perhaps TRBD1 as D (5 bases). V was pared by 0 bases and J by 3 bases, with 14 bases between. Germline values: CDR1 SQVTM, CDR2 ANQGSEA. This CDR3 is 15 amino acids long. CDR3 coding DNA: TGCAGCGTTGAAGATCTTGGCAGGGAGGACTATGGCTACACCTTC. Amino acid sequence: CSVEDLGREDYGYTF.

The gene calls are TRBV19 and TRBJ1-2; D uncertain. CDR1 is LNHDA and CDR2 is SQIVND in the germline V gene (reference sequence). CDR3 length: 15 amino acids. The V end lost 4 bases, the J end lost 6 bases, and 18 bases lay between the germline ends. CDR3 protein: CASSKSELRVNGYTF. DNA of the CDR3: TGTGCCAGTAGTAAGTCAGAGTTACGGGTGAATGGCTACACCTTC. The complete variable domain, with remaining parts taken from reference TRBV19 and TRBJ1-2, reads DGGITQSPKYLFRKEGQNVTLSCEQNLNHDAMYWYRQDPGQGLRLIYYSQIVNDFQKGDIAEGYSVSREKKESFPLTVTSAQKNPTAFYLCASSKSELRVNGYTFGSGTRLTVV.

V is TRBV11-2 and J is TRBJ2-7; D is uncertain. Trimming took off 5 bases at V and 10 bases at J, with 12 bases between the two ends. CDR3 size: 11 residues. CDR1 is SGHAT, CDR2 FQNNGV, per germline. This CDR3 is CASSIDILQYF. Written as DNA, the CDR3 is TGTGCCAGCAGCATCGACATTCTACAGTACTTC.

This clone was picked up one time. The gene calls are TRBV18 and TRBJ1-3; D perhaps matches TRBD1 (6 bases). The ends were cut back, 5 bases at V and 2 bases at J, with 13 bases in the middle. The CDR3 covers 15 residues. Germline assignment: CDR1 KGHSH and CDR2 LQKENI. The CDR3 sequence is CASSNDRLPGNTIYF. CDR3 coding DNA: TGTGCCAGCTCAAACGACAGGTTGCCTGGAAACACCATATATTTT.

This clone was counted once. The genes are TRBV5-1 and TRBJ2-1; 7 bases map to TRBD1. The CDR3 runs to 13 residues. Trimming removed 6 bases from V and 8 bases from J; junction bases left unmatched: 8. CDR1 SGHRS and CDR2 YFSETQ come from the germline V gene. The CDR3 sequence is CASTDRVWHEQFF. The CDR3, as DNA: TGCGCCAGCACCGACAGGGTATGGCATGAGCAGTTCTTC.

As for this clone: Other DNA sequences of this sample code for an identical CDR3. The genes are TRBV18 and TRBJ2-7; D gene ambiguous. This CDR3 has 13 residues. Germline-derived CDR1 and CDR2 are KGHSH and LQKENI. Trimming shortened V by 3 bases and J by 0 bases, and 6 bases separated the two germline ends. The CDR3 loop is CASSPGLSYEQYF. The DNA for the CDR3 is TGTGCCAGCTCACCGGGCCTCTCCTACGAGCAGTACTTC. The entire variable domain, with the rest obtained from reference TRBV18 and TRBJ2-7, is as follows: NAGVMQNPRHLVRRRGQEARLRCSPMKGHSHVYWYRQLPEEGLKFMVYLQKENIIDESGMPKERFSAEFPKEGPSILRIQQVVRGDSAAYFCASSPGLSYEQYFGPGTRLTVT.

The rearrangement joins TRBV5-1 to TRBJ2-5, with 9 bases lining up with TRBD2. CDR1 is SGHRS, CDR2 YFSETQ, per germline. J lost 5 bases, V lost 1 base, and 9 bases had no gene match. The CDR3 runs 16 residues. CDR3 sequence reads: CASSLTVAGVGETQYF. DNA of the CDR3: TGCGCCAGCAGCTTGACTGTAGCGGGAGTGGGGGAGACCCAGTACTTC.

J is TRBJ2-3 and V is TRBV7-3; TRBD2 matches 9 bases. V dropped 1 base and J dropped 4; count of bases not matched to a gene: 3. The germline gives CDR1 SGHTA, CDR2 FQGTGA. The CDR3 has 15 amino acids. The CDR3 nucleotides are TGTGCCAGCAGCTTAATGGCTAGCGGGGCAGATACGCAGTATTTT. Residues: CASSLMASGADTQYF.

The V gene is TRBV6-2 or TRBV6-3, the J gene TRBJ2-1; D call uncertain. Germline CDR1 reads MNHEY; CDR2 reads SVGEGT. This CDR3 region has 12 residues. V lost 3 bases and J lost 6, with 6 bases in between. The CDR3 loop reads CASSYMSNEQFF. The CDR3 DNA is TGTGCCAGCAGTTATATGTCCAATGAGCAGTTCTTC.

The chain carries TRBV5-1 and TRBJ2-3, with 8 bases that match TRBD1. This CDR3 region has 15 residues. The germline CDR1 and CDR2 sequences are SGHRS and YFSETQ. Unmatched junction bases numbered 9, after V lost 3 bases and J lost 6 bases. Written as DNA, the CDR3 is TGCGCCAGCAGCTCCGGACAGGGAGGACTGGATACGCAGTATTTT. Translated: CASSSGQGGLDTQYF. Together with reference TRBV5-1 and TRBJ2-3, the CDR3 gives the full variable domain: KAGVTQTPRYLIKTRGQQVTLSCSPISGHRSVSWYQQTPGQGLQFLFEYFSETQRNKGNFPGRFSGRQFSNSRSEMNVSTLELGDSALYLCASSSGQGGLDTQYFGPGTRLTVL.

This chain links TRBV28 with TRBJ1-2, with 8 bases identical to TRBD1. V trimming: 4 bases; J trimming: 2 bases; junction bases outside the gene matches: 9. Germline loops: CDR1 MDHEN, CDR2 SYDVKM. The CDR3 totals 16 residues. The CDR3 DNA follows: TGTGCCAGCAGTTACACCCTGGGACAGGAAAACTATGGCTACACCTTC. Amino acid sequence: CASSYTLGQENYGYTF.

The CDR3 protein is CASSNLNGRLNYGYTF. In DNA, the CDR3 is TGTGCCAGCAGCAACTTAAACGGGAGACTTAACTATGGCTACACCTTC. The genes are TRBV7-9 and TRBJ1-2, with D unclear. Germline V gene data show CDR1 as SEHNR and CDR2 as FQNEAQ (reference sequence). With 5 bases removed from V and 1 base from J, the gap between germline ends came to 17 bases. This CDR3 contains 16 residues.

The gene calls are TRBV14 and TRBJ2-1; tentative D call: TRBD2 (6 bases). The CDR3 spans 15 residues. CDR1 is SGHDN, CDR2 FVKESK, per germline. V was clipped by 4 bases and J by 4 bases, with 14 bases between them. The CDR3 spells CASSPPPGVYNEQFF. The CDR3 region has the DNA TGTGCCAGCAGCCCCCCCCCGGGGGTATACAATGAGCAGTTCTTC.

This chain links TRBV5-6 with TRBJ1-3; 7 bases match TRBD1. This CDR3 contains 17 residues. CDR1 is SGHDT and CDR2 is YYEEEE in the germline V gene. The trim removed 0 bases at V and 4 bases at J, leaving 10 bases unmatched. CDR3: CASSLEYGDSSGNTIYF. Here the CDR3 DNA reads TGTGCCAGCAGCTTGGAATACGGGGACAGTTCGGGAAACACCATATATTTT.

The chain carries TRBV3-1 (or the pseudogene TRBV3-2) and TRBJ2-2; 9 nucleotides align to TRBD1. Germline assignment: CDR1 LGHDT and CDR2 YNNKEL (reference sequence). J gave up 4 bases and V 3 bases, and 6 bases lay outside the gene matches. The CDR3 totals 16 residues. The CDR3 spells CASSHFRQGGTGELFF. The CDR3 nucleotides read TGTGCCAGCAGCCACTTCAGACAGGGGGGCACCGGGGAGCTGTTTTTT.

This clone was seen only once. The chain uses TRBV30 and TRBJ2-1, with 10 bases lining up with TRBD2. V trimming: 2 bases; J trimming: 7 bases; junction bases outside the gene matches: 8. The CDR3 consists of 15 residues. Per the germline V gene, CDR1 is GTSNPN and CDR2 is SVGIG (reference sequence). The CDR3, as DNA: TGTGCCTGGAGTTCCCCTAGCGGGAGTCTAAATGAGCAGTTCTTC. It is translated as CAWSSPSGSLNEQFF.